This T cell receptor (beta chain) came from a study of human versus mouse CDR3 diversity and MHC coevolution. General study points: Mice had fewer CDR3 deletions and insertions than humans on average. Roughly 1.5 million TCR beta clonotypes were estimated for humans, the largest repertoire. Clonal inequality was lowest in two of the three human donors.

Cells were CD45RO-negative CD62L-positive naive CD4 T cells sorted from PBMCs. CDR3 size: 15 residues. J lost 1 base, V lost 0 bases, and 2 bases had no gene match. Germline V gene data show CDR1 as SGHRS and CDR2 as YFSETQ. A word on this clone: The antigen is unknown.

Measured with immunoSEQ multiplex PCR; TCRdb has only the in-frame clones, and not every one. The repertoire includes about 77,000 clones, around 93% of them detected once, and about 0.14% sits in the top ten. This sequence was found in a person aged 30 to 69 in good health. The chain combines TRBV5-1 with TRBJ1-1; 8 nucleotides align to TRBD1. Sequencing was performed on naive CD4+ T cells from blood. Subset given: CD45RO-negative CD62L-positive naive CD4 T cells. CDR3 amino acids: CASSLGGTGNTEAFF. The CDR3 DNA is TGCGCCAGCAGCTTGGGAGGGACAGGGAACACTGAAGCTTTCTTT.